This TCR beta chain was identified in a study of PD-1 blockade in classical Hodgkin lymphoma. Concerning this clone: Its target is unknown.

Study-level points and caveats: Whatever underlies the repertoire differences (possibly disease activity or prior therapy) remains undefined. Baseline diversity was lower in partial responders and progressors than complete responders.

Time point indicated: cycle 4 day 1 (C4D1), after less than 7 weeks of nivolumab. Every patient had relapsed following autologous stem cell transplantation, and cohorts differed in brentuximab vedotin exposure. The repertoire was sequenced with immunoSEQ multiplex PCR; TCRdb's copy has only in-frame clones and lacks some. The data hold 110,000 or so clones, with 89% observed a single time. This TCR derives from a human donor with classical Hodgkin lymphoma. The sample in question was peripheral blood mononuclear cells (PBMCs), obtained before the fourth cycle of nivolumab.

The CDR3 nucleotides read TGTGCCAGCACCCTGGGACAGGGGAGCGGGGAAGCTTTCTTT. Protein product: CASTLGQGSGEAFF. The chain joins TRBV6-1 to TRBJ1-1; 10 bases agree with TRBD1. V was clipped by 7 bases and J by 8 bases; unmatched bases: 10. This CDR3 is 14 amino acids long. Germline V gene lookup returns CDR1 MNHNS and CDR2 SASEGT.